What follows describes a single T cell receptor beta chain. Other nucleotide sequences from this sample produce the same CDR3. Here immunoSEQ multiplex PCR was the method, and the copy in TCRdb shows in-frame clones only, minus some. The sample comprises approximately 120,000 clones, over 75% of which are singletons, and less than 8% rests with the top ten. The data belong to a study of blood T cell repertoires in COVID-19. In the study overall: From the United States, Italy and Spain came samples of acute and convalescent COVID-19.

The J segment lost 5 bases and the V segment lost 3 bases, leaving 2 bases of the junction unmatched. Germline V gene lookup returns CDR1 SGDLS and CDR2 YYNGEE. The CDR3 runs 14 residues. The sequencing sample was made of peripheral blood. The sequence came from a woman between 50 and 59 years old with acute or convalescent COVID-19. The V call is TRBV9, the J call TRBJ1-4; 9 nucleotides align to TRBD1. The CDR3 region is CASSAGQGNEKLFF. DNA of the CDR3: TGTGCCAGCAGCGCGGGACAGGGAAATGAAAAACTGTTTTTT.